One and the same sample provided the 24 T cell receptor beta chains below, sequenced in a study of shared clonotypes between healthy human individuals. The data were produced by immunoSEQ multiplex PCR, yet TCRdb's version contains in-frame clones alone and is incomplete. The sample has 1.5 million to 2.5 million clones, about 95% seen once; the top ten hold less than 1.5%. Terminally differentiated effector memory CD45RA+ cells were left out of the naive CD8 fraction, which was CD45RO-negative and positively selected for CCR7. Sequencing was done on a sample of naive CD8+ T cells sorted from blood. These receptors all come from a man aged 18 to 30 in good health.

The CDR3 sequence: CASSFTQGQNQPQHF. CDR3 nucleotide sequence: TGTGCCAGCAGTTTTACGCAGGGACAGAATCAGCCCCAGCATTTT. The genes are TRBV28 and TRBJ1-5, with 7 bases identical to TRBD1. Looked up from germline, CDR1 is MDHEN and CDR2 is SYDVKM. The junction had 6 bases not matched to a gene; V was cut back by 3 bases and J by 4 bases. CDR3 length: 15 amino acids.

The rearrangement joins TRBV4-3 to TRBJ2-7; TRBD2 aligns across 8 bases. The germline CDR1 and CDR2 sequences are LGHNA and YSLEER. Trimming cost V 0 bases and J 2 bases; bases outside gene matches: 3. The CDR3 totals 15 residues. As DNA, the CDR3 is TGCGCCAGCAGCCAAGAGACTAGCGACCCCTACGAGCAGTACTTC. It specifies CASSQETSDPYEQYF.

The CDR3 sequence is CASSDRREGYEQYF. The DNA of the CDR3 is TGTGCCAGCAGTGATAGGCGGGAGGGCTACGAGCAGTACTTC. V and J are TRBV6-1 and TRBJ2-7, with 9 bases lining up with TRBD2. In germline, CDR1 is MNHNS, CDR2 SASEGT. J gave up 3 bases and V 3 bases, and 3 bases lay outside the gene matches. This CDR3 region has 14 residues.

V gene TRBV11-2 combines with J gene TRBJ2-5, with 14 bases aligning to TRBD2. The J call is uncertain, as TRBJ2-7 better fits the DNA end. The CDR3 has 19 residues. Germline lookup yields CDR1 SGHAT and CDR2 FQNNGV. This CDR3 reads CASSHGLAGGPLSSYEQYF. The CDR3 nucleotides are TGTGCCAGCAGCCACGGACTAGCGGGAGGCCCACTGAGCTCCTACGAGCAGTACTTC.

This chain links TRBV5-1 with TRBJ1-1; 9 bases fit TRBD1. The CDR3 is 15 residues long. CDR1 and CDR2 from the germline V gene are SGHRS and YFSETQ. Unmatched junction bases numbered 9, after V lost 5 bases and J lost 4 bases. DNA of the CDR3: TGCGCCAGCAGGCTAACAGGGGGCCTGGGCACTGAAGCTTTCTTT. Its protein product is CASRLTGGLGTEAFF. The variable domain in full, completed from reference TRBV5-1 and TRBJ1-1, reads KAGVTQTPRYLIKTRGQQVTLSCSPISGHRSVSWYQQTPGQGLQFLFEYFSETQRNKGNFPGRFSGRQFSNSRSEMNVSTLELGDSALYLCASRLTGGLGTEAFFGQGTRLTVV.

This clone was recorded only once. The chain has TRBV5-1 and TRBJ2-1; D remains unclear. There are 15 residues in the CDR3. Germline V gene data show CDR1 as SGHRS and CDR2 as YFSETQ. V lost 5 bases and J 0 bases, leaving 12 bases between the germline ends. CDR3 sequence: CASRIDSSSYNEQFF. CDR3 nucleotides: TGCGCCAGCAGAATAGACTCAAGCTCCTACAATGAGCAGTTCTTC.

The genes are TRBV10-1 and TRBJ2-3; weak D call: TRBD2 (5 bases). V was pared by 1 base and J by 7 bases, with 21 bases between. CDR3 length: 17 amino acids. From germline, CDR1 is WNHNN and CDR2 SYGVQD (reference sequence). This CDR3 is CASSELGLSQNGNTQYF. The CDR3 region has the DNA TGCGCCAGCAGTGAGTTGGGCTTGAGCCAGAACGGGAATACGCAGTATTTT.

This rearrangement joins TRBV5-8 to TRBJ2-7; D may be TRBD2 (6 bases). Germline V gives CDR1 SGHTS, CDR2 YDEGEE. This CDR3 spans 14 amino acids. Trimming removed 0 bases from V and 3 bases from J, with 10 bases in between. The CDR3 protein is CASSLGGVGYEQYF. The CDR3 nucleotides are TGTGCCAGCAGCTTGGGGGGGGTCGGCTACGAGCAGTACTTC. The variable domain in full, with the rest retrieved from reference TRBV5-8 and TRBJ2-7, is EAGVTQSPTHLIKTRGQQATLRCSPISGHTSVYWYQQALGLGLQFLLWYDEGEERNRGNFPPRFSGRQFPNYSSELNVNALELEDSALYLCASSLGGVGYEQYFGPGTRLTVT.

This chain links TRBV19 with TRBJ2-7; TRBD1 matches 9 bases. This CDR3 is built from 14 residues. Germline loops: CDR1 LNHDA, CDR2 SQIVND (reference sequence). V was pared by 5 bases and J by 0 bases, with 2 bases of the junction left unmatched. Written as DNA, the CDR3 is TGTGCCAGTAGTTACAGGGGGCCCTCCTACGAGCAGTACTTC. Protein: CASSYRGPSYEQYF.

This rearrangement joins TRBV7-8 to TRBJ2-5, with D perhaps TRBD1 (5 bases). Germline CDR1 and CDR2: SGHVS and FQNEAQ. V gave up 5 bases and J gave up 5 bases, with 9 bases separating them. This CDR3 is built from 12 residues. The DNA of the CDR3 is TGTGCCAGCAGCCAGGGTGGCGAGACCCAGTACTTC. This translates into CASSQGGETQYF. The full variable domain, with the rest looked up from reference TRBV7-8 and TRBJ2-5, is GAGVSQSPRYKVAKRGQDVALRCDPISGHVSLFWYQQALGQGPEFLTYFQNEAQLDKSGLPSDRFFAERPEGSVSTLKIQRTQQEDSAVYLCASSQGGETQYFGPGTRLLVL.

This clone came up a few times. V usage is TRBV10-1 and J usage is TRBJ2-1, with 10 bases identical to TRBD2. Trimming at V came to 2 bases and at J to 8 bases, leaving 3 bases not matched to a gene. The CDR3 is 14 residues long. Germline CDR1 reads WNHNN; CDR2 reads SYGVQD (reference sequence). The CDR3 nucleotides read TGCGCCAGCAGTGAGGCTAGCGGGAGTCATGAGCAGTTCTTC. Residues: CASSEASGSHEQFF.

The gene calls are TRBV15 and TRBJ2-1; no reliable D call. The CDR3 contains 15 residues. The V gene lost 0 bases and the J gene lost 7 bases, with 13 bases spanning the gap. Looked up from germline, CDR1 is LNHNV and CDR2 is YYDKDF (reference sequence). CDR3 nucleotides: TGTGCCACCAGCAGAGAACGGAGTAGTTTGAATGAGCAGTTCTTC. This sequence encodes CATSRERSSLNEQFF.

This sequence joins TRBV5-1 and TRBJ1-5; D possibly corresponds to TRBD1 (5 bases). The CDR3 totals 16 residues. The germline V gene has CDR1 SGHRS and CDR2 YFSETQ. V dropped 0 bases and J dropped 3 bases, with 13 bases sitting between them. The CDR3 sequence is CASSLGTDRYNQPQHF. The CDR3 DNA reads as TGCGCCAGCAGCTTGGGGACCGACAGATACAATCAGCCCCAGCATTTT. The complete variable domain, with remaining parts taken from reference TRBV5-1 and TRBJ1-5, reads KAGVTQTPRYLIKTRGQQVTLSCSPISGHRSVSWYQQTPGQGLQFLFEYFSETQRNKGNFPGRFSGRQFSNSRSEMNVSTLELGDSALYLCASSLGTDRYNQPQHFGDGTRLSIL.

The chain combines TRBV7-8 with TRBJ1-5, with a weak D call TRBD1 (5 bases). Per germline, CDR1 SGHVS and CDR2 FQNEAQ. Trimming left V 5 bases short and J 0 bases short, with 14 bases between. The CDR3 sequence is 16 residues long. Here the CDR3 reads CASSNWGQNSNQPQHF. CDR3 in DNA: TGTGCCAGCAGCAACTGGGGCCAGAATAGCAATCAGCCCCAGCATTTT.

This chain joins TRBV28 and TRBJ1-6, with 11 bases aligning to TRBD1. The CDR3 has 19 residues. Germline V gene data show CDR1 as MDHEN and CDR2 as SYDVKM. J gave up 2 bases and V 5 bases, and 11 bases lay outside the gene matches. The CDR3 bases are TGTGCCAGCAGTATACCGGACAGGGGGCAATTCACCTATAATTCACCCCTCCACTTT. This codes for CASSIPDRGQFTYNSPLHF.

This chain joins TRBV7-9 and TRBJ1-1, with 8 positions matching TRBD1. The V gene end was trimmed by 4 bases and the J gene end by 0 bases; junction bases not matched to a gene: 7. Germline CDR1 reads SEHNR; CDR2 reads FQNEAQ (reference sequence). The CDR3 contains 16 residues. The DNA for the CDR3 is TGTGCCAGCAGCTCCTCCCCGGGACAGGTGAACACTGAAGCTTTCTTT. It yields the protein CASSSSPGQVNTEAFF. Looking up the rest from reference TRBV7-9 and TRBJ1-1 gives the full variable domain: DTGVSQNPRHKITKRGQNVTFRCDPISEHNRLYWYRQTLGQGPEFLTYFQNEAQLEKSRLLSDRFSAERPKGSFSTLEIQRTEQGDSAMYLCASSSSPGQVNTEAFFGQGTRLTVV.

The rearrangement links TRBV7-3 to TRBJ1-5; a weak D match, TRBD1 (6 bases). From germline, CDR1 is SGHTA and CDR2 FQGTGA. V was pared by 7 bases and J by 6 bases, with 28 bases between. The CDR3 has 18 amino acids. The CDR3 region is CASTPHGGRTVAGQPQHF. The CDR3 bases are TGTGCCAGCACCCCCCACGGGGGGCGTACTGTGGCGGGTCAGCCCCAGCATTTT.

The V call is TRBV6-5, the J call TRBJ1-3; D is possibly TRBD1 (5 bases). The V end was cut by 0 bases, the J end by 0 bases, with 6 bases between. The CDR3 spans 15 residues. The germline V gene encodes CDR1 MNHEY and CDR2 SVGAGI. The CDR3 DNA reads as TGTGCCAGCAGTTACTCAGGGGCCTCTGGAAACACCATATATTTT. Protein: CASSYSGASGNTIYF.

This chain connects TRBV10-3 to TRBJ2-7; maybe TRBD2 (5 bases). V was pared by 7 bases and J by 2 bases, with 12 bases between. CDR3 length: 13 residues. Looked up from germline, CDR1 is ENHRY and CDR2 is SYGVKD. The CDR3 DNA is TGTGCCATCACGGAGGCAGACCCCTACGAGCAGTACTTC. This sequence encodes CAITEADPYEQYF.

This clone was recorded a few times. This chain uses TRBV7-9 with TRBJ2-7; D uncertain. The CDR3 is made up of 11 amino acids. V was shortened by 5 bases and J by 4 bases, with 6 bases between the two germline ends. CDR1 and CDR2 (germline): SEHNR, FQNEAQ (reference sequence). The DNA of the CDR3 is TGTGCCAGCAGCCAAATGTACGAGCAGTACTTC. Its translation: CASSQMYEQYF.

The chain links TRBV6-1 to TRBJ2-1; a weak D match, TRBD1 (5 bases). V was trimmed by 6 bases and J by 6 bases, leaving 9 bases between them. CDR1 MNHNS and CDR2 SASEGT come from the germline V gene. CDR3 length: 12 amino acids. The chain's CDR3 is CASRQGTNEQFF. The CDR3, as DNA: TGTGCCAGCAGGCAGGGCACCAATGAGCAGTTCTTC.

The rearrangement links TRBV7-9 to TRBJ1-1; the D gene is possibly TRBD1 (6 bases). Germline V gene data show CDR1 as SEHNR and CDR2 as FQNEAQ (reference sequence). CDR3 size: 15 residues. The V end was cut by 5 bases, the J end by 3 bases, with 16 bases between. The CDR3 reads CASSLQGLEYTEAFF. The CDR3 coding sequence is TGTGCCAGCAGCCTCCAGGGGTTAGAGTACACTGAAGCTTTCTTT.

This sequence joins TRBV7-9 and TRBJ1-1; 9 positions match TRBD1. The CDR3 is made up of 18 amino acids. CDR1 is SEHNR and CDR2 is FQNEAQ in the germline V gene (reference sequence). V was clipped by 1 base and J by 3 bases; unmatched bases: 12. CDR3 in amino acids: CASSLDLPVDRGYTEAFF. CDR3 nucleotides: TGTGCCAGCAGCTTAGATCTCCCAGTCGACAGGGGGTACACTGAAGCTTTCTTT.

On this clone itself: Other DNA sequences from this sample encode an identical CDR3 as well. The J gene is TRBJ2-7, the V gene TRBV30, with TRBD2 matching 7 bases. The CDR3 is 13 amino acids. CDR1 is GTSNPN, CDR2 SVGIG, per germline (reference sequence). V gave up 1 base and J gave up 0 bases; unmatched junction bases: 0. The DNA for the CDR3 is TGTGCCTGGAGTGGGGGGGGCTCCTACGAGCAGTACTTC. Translating gives CAWSGGGSYEQYF.